Listed below are T cell receptor beta chains from one sample, sequenced in a study of cytomegalovirus exposure and HLA in healthy donors. The table came from immunoSEQ multiplex PCR; TCRdb's copy has only in-frame clones and leaves some out. The data show fewer than 150,000 clones, 65% to 75% seen once. The sequenced material came from PBMCs. The receptors were sampled from a woman between 50 and 59 years old in good health and CMV-seropositive. The CDR3 runs from the conserved cysteine through the conserved F or W. A D gene is named only where the DNA matches it firmly. Some rows mark clone size as missing; the rest say once, few, many or name a class of expanded clone.

clone_size	j_call	d_call	v_call	cdr3_nt	cdr3_aa
NA	TRBJ1-4	NA	TRBV5-4	TGTGCCAGCAGCTTGGCTGGGGGAGGTCGTGAAAAACTGTTTTTT	CASSLAGGGREKLFF
once	TRBJ1-6	TRBD1	TRBV7-2	TGTGCCAGCAGCTTAGCCAGGGGGAGAAATTCACCCCTCCACTTT	CASSLARGRNSPLHF
NA	TRBJ2-5	TRBD1	TRBV15	TGTGCCACCAGCAGAGGAGGGGACAGAGGGGAGCAGTACTTC	CATSRGGDRGEQYF
NA	TRBJ2-5	NA	TRBV18	TGTGCCAGCTCACCAACACGACAAGAGACCCAGTACTTC	CASSPTRQETQYF
NA	TRBJ2-2	NA	TRBV6-1	TGTGCCAGCAGTGAGTTGAGGGCCGCCGGGGAGCTGTTTTTT	CASSELRAAGELFF
NA	TRBJ1-2	TRBD1	TRBV5-3	TGTGCCAGAAGCTCCGACAGGGAGAGAGGGTATGGCTACACCTTC	CARSSDRERGYGYTF
NA	TRBJ2-1	NA	TRBV1	TGCACCAGCAGCCAATTGGGACAGGGACCCTACAATGAGCAGTTCTTC	CTSSQLGQGPYNEQFF
NA	TRBJ2-7	NA	TRBV7-9	TGTGCCAGCAGCTGGGGGGAGAACTATGAGCAGTACTTC	CASSWGENYEQYF
many	TRBJ2-5	NA	TRBV5-6	TGTGCCAGCAGTCCGAGGGTCCGTCAAGAGACCCAGTACTTC	CASSPRVRQETQYF
NA	TRBJ2-7	NA	TRBV11-3	TGTGCCAGCAGCTTGACTCGTCAGCAGTACTTC	CASSLTRQQYF
NA	TRBJ2-7	TRBD2	TRBV10-2	TGCGCCAGCAGTTCCCCCGGGACTAGCTGGGAGCAGTACTTC	CASSSPGTSWEQYF
few	TRBJ1-1	NA	TRBV10-3	TGTGCCATCAGTGACCGGGGAAACACTGAAGCTTTCTTT	CAISDRGNTEAFF
NA	TRBJ2-4	NA	TRBV27	TGTGCCAGCAGTTTGGTTTGGGGGCGAAGAGGAAACATTCAGTACTTC	CASSLVWGRRGNIQYF
NA	TRBJ2-7	TRBD2	TRBV11-3	TGTGCCAGCAGCTTTTTAGCGGGGGCGATCTACGAGCAGTACTTC	CASSFLAGAIYEQYF
once	TRBJ1-2	NA	TRBV19	TGTGCCAGTAGTACCCAACAGGGTACCTATGGCTACACCTTC	CASSTQQGTYGYTF
NA	TRBJ2-7	TRBD1	TRBV5-6	TGTGCCAGCAGTGGACAGGGGATGTACGAGCAGTACTTC	CASSGQGMYEQYF
NA	TRBJ1-5	NA	TRBV4-2	TGTGCCAGCAGCCAAGAGGGGCAGGTAAATCAGCCCCAGCATTTT	CASSQEGQVNQPQHF
once	TRBJ1-4	NA	TRBV10-3	TGTGCCATCTCGGGAGGTGTCAGCCCAACTAATGAAAAACTGTTTTTT	CAISGGVSPTNEKLFF
few	TRBJ2-2	TRBD2	TRBV4-1	TGCGCCGCGGGGGGGGCCTCGTACACCGGGGAGCTGTTTTTT	CAAGGASYTGELFF
few	TRBJ2-3	NA	TRBV30	TGTGCCTGGCAAGGGGCTAGCACAGATACGCAGTATTTT	CAWQGASTDTQYF